Detailed here is one T cell receptor (beta chain). This entry belongs to a study of blood T cell repertoires in COVID-19. Across the whole study: Whether acute or convalescent, the COVID-19 samples came from the United States, Italy and Spain.

The ends lost 4 bases at V and 4 bases at J; junction bases unmatched: 9. The CDR3 is made up of 16 amino acids. Per germline, CDR1 MNHEY and CDR2 SMNVEV (reference sequence). Original handling: How many nucleated cells were present was estimated from reference gene primer amplification. Profiling relied on immunoSEQ multiplex PCR, and the TCRdb table lists in-frame clones only, not all of them. V and J calls and clone size follow that table, whereas D and trimming were derived from the DNA. The data show around 130,000 clones, 84% seen once. Patients at the Seattle site were enrolled during active infection and followed longitudinally.

V and J are TRBV27 and TRBJ1-5; 8 bases fit TRBD1. This TCR derives from a young man with COVID-19, enrolled during active disease. Sample: peripheral blood. The CDR3 loop reads CASSSLGQGRNQPQHF. The CDR3 coding sequence is TGTGCCAGCAGTTCCCTAGGACAGGGCAGAAATCAGCCCCAGCATTTT.